Following are 2 T cell receptor beta chains from one sample sequenced in a study of CD8+ T cells in alopecia areata. Treatment here: oral pan-JAK inhibitor, 5-10 mg twice daily. Sequencing used cDNA as its template, made by extracting RNA and reverse transcribing it. The table came from immunoSEQ multiplex PCR; TCRdb's copy has only in-frame clones and leaves some out. Seen here are some 190,000 clones, more than 55% observed once, and the top ten hold roughly 0.71%. The sequencing used CD4+ T cells sorted from blood, collected at week 4, from a patient treated with tofacitinib. The origin of the receptors is a human donor with alopecia areata.

The V call is TRBV7-9, the J call TRBJ2-1; D is unresolved. The V end lost 4 bases, the J end lost 8 bases, and 18 bases lay between the germline ends. There are 15 residues in the CDR3. The germline V gene encodes CDR1 SEHNR and CDR2 FQNEAQ (reference sequence). CDR3 coding DNA: TGTGCCAGCAGCTCCCCGGACCAGCGAGTCTATGAGCAGTTCTTC. Residues: CASSSPDQRVYEQFF. Looking up the rest from reference TRBV7-9 and TRBJ2-1 gives the full variable domain: DTGVSQNPRHKITKRGQNVTFRCDPISEHNRLYWYRQTLGQGPEFLTYFQNEAQLEKSRLLSDRFSAERPKGSFSTLEIQRTEQGDSAMYLCASSSPDQRVYEQFFGPGTRLTVL.

V and J are TRBV6-5 and TRBJ2-7, with 8 bases that match TRBD1. The CDR3 covers 15 residues. CDR1 MNHEY and CDR2 SVGAGI come from the germline V gene. Trimming at V came to 7 bases and at J to 6 bases, leaving 14 bases not matched to a gene. The CDR3 here is CASTIRDRRTREQYF. As DNA, the CDR3 is TGTGCCAGCACCATACGGGACAGGAGGACTCGCGAGCAGTACTTC.